This paragraph covers one T cell receptor (beta chain) sequence. Its antigen is unidentified. Reverse transcription of extracted RNA yielded cDNA, which provided the sequencing template. Repertoires were generated with immunoSEQ multiplex PCR, while TCRdb's copy carries only in-frame clones and drops some. The profile shows 130,000 to 150,000 clones, less than 65% of them singletons. This sample was included in a study of CD8+ T cells in alopecia areata. General study results and limits: Sequences from scalp samples also cover resident alphabeta T cells of normal skin. Elevated clonality characterized lesional scalp relative to normal scalp, particularly in alopecia totalis/universalis.

V shed 9 bases and J 10 bases; nucleotides not matched to a gene: 19. The CDR3 is 15 amino acids. The V gene's germline CDR1 is MDHEN and CDR2 SYDVKM. PBMCs served as the source from which CD4+ and CD8+ T cells were sorted. Specimen: CD8+ T cells sorted from blood. The source of this sequence is a human donor in good health. V gene TRBV28 combines with J gene TRBJ1-2; TRBD1 agrees at 8 bases. CDR3 protein: CASNEGDRLLNSYTF. Here the CDR3 DNA reads TGTGCCAGTAATGAGGGGGACAGGTTGCTGAATTCCTACACCTTC.